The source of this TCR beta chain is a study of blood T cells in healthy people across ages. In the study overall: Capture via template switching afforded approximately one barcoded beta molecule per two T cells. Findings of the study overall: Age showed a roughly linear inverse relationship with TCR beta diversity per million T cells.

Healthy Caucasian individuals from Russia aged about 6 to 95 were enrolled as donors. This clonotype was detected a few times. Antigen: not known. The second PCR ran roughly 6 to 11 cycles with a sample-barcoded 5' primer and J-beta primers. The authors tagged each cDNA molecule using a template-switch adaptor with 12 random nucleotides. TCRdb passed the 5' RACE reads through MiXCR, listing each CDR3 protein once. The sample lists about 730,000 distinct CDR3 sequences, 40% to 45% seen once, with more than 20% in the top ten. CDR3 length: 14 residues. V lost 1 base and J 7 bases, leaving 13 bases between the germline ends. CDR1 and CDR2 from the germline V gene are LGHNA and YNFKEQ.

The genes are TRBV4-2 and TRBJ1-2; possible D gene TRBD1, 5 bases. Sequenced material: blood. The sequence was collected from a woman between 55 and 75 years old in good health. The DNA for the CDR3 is TGTGCCAGCAGCCAAGGGACCACAGGTTCTGGCTACACCTTC. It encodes CASSQGTTGSGYTF.